Listed below are T cell receptor beta chains from one sample, sequenced in a study of OX40 agonist ivuxolimab in advanced cancers. Sequencing was performed with immunoSEQ multiplex PCR; in TCRdb, only in-frame clones are kept and a portion is missing. The sample holds approximately 90,000 clones, 70% to 90% seen once. Source: CD4+ or CD8+ T cells sorted from blood, taken in a trial of the OX40 agonist ivuxolimab. The receptor source for this set is an adult with an advanced solid tumor such as melanoma, head and neck, liver or kidney cancer. The CDR3 runs from the conserved cysteine through the conserved F or W. Each record gives: CDR3 DNA, CDR3 protein, clone size, J gene, D gene, V gene. The D gene is left open where the match is weak. For some rows the clone size is stated as once, few or many, or as a class when expanded; others skip it.

cdr3_nt: TGTGCCAGCAGTGGCGGGGAGCACGGGGACATTCAGTACTTC; cdr3_aa: CASSGGEHGDIQYF; clone_size: once; j_call: TRBJ2-4; d_call: -; v_call: TRBV9
cdr3_nt: TGTGCCAGCAGCCAAGCCGGGTCCCTCGGGCCCCAGCATTTT; cdr3_aa: CASSQAGSLGPQHF; clone_size: few; j_call: TRBJ1-5; d_call: -; v_call: TRBV4-2
cdr3_nt: TGTGCCAGCAGGACAAGCACCGGGGAGCTGTTTTTT; cdr3_aa: CASRTSTGELFF; clone_size: -; j_call: TRBJ2-2; d_call: -; v_call: TRBV12-2
cdr3_nt: TGCGCCAGCAGCCAAGGGGGACTTGAAAATACGCAGTATTTT; cdr3_aa: CASSQGGLENTQYF; clone_size: -; j_call: TRBJ2-3; d_call: -; v_call: TRBV4-3
cdr3_nt: TGTGCCACCTCCGGAGGCGGCCACACAGATACGCAGTATTTT; cdr3_aa: CATSGGGHTDTQYF; clone_size: -; j_call: TRBJ2-3; d_call: -; v_call: TRBV6-5
cdr3_nt: TGTGCCAGCAGCTTGGCACAGAATTTCGGGGGCGAGCAGTACTTC; cdr3_aa: CASSLAQNFGGEQYF; clone_size: -; j_call: TRBJ2-7; d_call: -; v_call: TRBV4-2
cdr3_nt: TGTGCCAGCAGCAGGGACATGAACACTGAAGCTTTCTTT; cdr3_aa: CASSRDMNTEAFF; clone_size: -; j_call: TRBJ1-1; d_call: -; v_call: TRBV5-4
cdr3_nt: TGTGCCAGCAGTTTTGACTCGGAGCAGTTCTTC; cdr3_aa: CASSFDSEQFF; clone_size: -; j_call: TRBJ2-1; d_call: -; v_call: TRBV7-9
cdr3_nt: TGCGCCAGCAGCTCTACAGGGGGCCGGGAGCAGTACTTC; cdr3_aa: CASSSTGGREQYF; clone_size: -; j_call: TRBJ2-7; d_call: TRBD1; v_call: TRBV5-1
cdr3_nt: TGTGCCAGCAGTAAATATGCGGGGAATGAGCAGTTCTTC; cdr3_aa: CASSKYAGNEQFF; clone_size: once; j_call: TRBJ2-1; d_call: -; v_call: TRBV25-1
cdr3_nt: TGCGCCAGCAGCCCGCCGGGGGTAGCGGGAGTAAATACGCAGTATTTT; cdr3_aa: CASSPPGVAGVNTQYF; clone_size: -; j_call: TRBJ2-3; d_call: TRBD2; v_call: TRBV5-1
cdr3_nt: TGTGCCAGCAGCGGGCCAGGGGGCATGAACACTGAAGCTTTCTTT; cdr3_aa: CASSGPGGMNTEAFF; clone_size: -; j_call: TRBJ1-1; d_call: TRBD1; v_call: TRBV7-6
cdr3_nt: TGTGCCAGCAGCGAAGGAGGGACGCCCGGCTACACCTTC; cdr3_aa: CASSEGGTPGYTF; clone_size: once; j_call: TRBJ1-2; d_call: -; v_call: TRBV6-1
cdr3_nt: TGTGCCAGCAGCTTTGACACGAAGACTGGAAACACCATATATTTT; cdr3_aa: CASSFDTKTGNTIYF; clone_size: -; j_call: TRBJ1-3; d_call: -; v_call: TRBV7-2
cdr3_nt: TGCGCCAGCAGCTTGGTACCCAAGAGCTGGGAAGAGACCCAGTACTTC; cdr3_aa: CASSLVPKSWEETQYF; clone_size: once; j_call: TRBJ2-5; d_call: -; v_call: TRBV5-1
cdr3_nt: TGTGCCAGCAGCCCCTACAGGGTGCCGTCCTACGAGCAGTACTTC; cdr3_aa: CASSPYRVPSYEQYF; clone_size: -; j_call: TRBJ2-7; d_call: -; v_call: TRBV28
cdr3_nt: TGCGCCAGCAGCCAAGTATTTGCAAGAACTAGCCGCAATGAGCAGTTCTTC; cdr3_aa: CASSQVFARTSRNEQFF; clone_size: few; j_call: TRBJ2-1; d_call: -; v_call: TRBV4-1
cdr3_nt: TGTGCCAGCAGTACTAGTCAGGATGAGCAGTTCTTC; cdr3_aa: CASSTSQDEQFF; clone_size: -; j_call: TRBJ2-1; d_call: -; v_call: TRBV2